This TCR beta chain came from a study of T cell changes during pregnancy in multiple sclerosis. This table comes from immunoSEQ multiplex PCR, and its TCRdb copy is limited to in-frame clones, with some not included. Here the sample spans around 50,000 clones, approximately 93% being singletons. V gave up 5 bases and J gave up 7 bases, with 18 bases separating them. Germline-derived CDR1 and CDR2 are SQVTM and ANQGSEA. The CDR3 is 14 residues long. The sequence was collected from a female donor with multiple sclerosis, enrolled in a pregnancy study. Sequenced here: CD4+ T cells from peripheral blood mononuclear cells, sampled in the first trimester of pregnancy. The chain recombines TRBV29-1 with TRBJ2-1; either TRBD1 or TRBD2 may supply D (5 bases each). CDR3 coding DNA: TGCAGCGTTAAAGGGGCGGGTATGTTGAATGAGCAGTTCTTC. This gives the protein CSVKGAGMLNEQFF.